Below, 15 T cell receptor beta chains from the same sample are listed, as sequenced in a study of cytomegalovirus exposure and HLA in healthy donors. The PCR contained 60 Vbeta and 13 Jbeta primers. Method: immunoSEQ multiplex PCR; TCRdb's copy keeps in-frame clones and lacks some. The table has 100,000 to 120,000 clones, 76% seen once. Sequenced sample: PBMCs. The receptors originated from a man between 25 and 39 years old in good health and CMV-seropositive.

The rearrangement joins TRBV29-1 to TRBJ2-7, with D maybe TRBD1 (5 bases). The CDR3 covers 12 residues. The V gene's germline CDR1 is SQVTM and CDR2 ANQGSEA. Trimming left V 1 base short and J 9 bases short, with 13 bases between. CDR3 nucleotides: TGCAGCGTTGAAGTGGGCAGGGTTATGCAGTACTTC. Protein: CSVEVGRVMQYF.

The chain couples TRBV2 to TRBJ2-7, with 8 bases matching TRBD1. This CDR3 is 13 amino acids long. The V and J ends lost 3 bases and 4 bases, in that order; junction bases with no gene match: 2. Germline V CDR1 and CDR2: SNHLY, FYNNEI. CDR3 DNA: TGTGCCAGCAGTGACAGGGGGCCATACGAGCAGTACTTC. Translation gives CASSDRGPYEQYF.

The J gene is TRBJ2-1, the V gene TRBV10-3, with D possibly matching TRBD2 (6 bases). Germline CDR1 reads ENHRY; CDR2 reads SYGVKD. Trimming pared 0 bases from V and 0 bases from J, leaving 12 bases between. The CDR3 runs 17 residues. CDR3 nucleotides: TGTGCCATCAGTGAGTCGATCAGCGGGTCCTCCTACAATGAGCAGTTCTTC. This codes for CAISESISGSSYNEQFF.

Worth noting for this clone: One end of the junction varies from germline; a read error may be responsible. The chain employs TRBV27 and TRBJ1-4; 7 bases match TRBD1. The CDR3 consists of 16 residues. CDR1 and CDR2 from the germline V gene are MNHEY and SMNVEV (reference sequence). The CDR3 sequence: CASSFGQAFPNEKLFF. The CDR3 DNA follows: TGTGCCAGCAGTTTCGGACAGGCCTTCCCTAACGAAAAACTGTTTTTT.

V is TRBV7-3 and J is TRBJ1-1, with a weak D call TRBD1 (6 bases). CDR3 length: 13 amino acids. Germline V CDR1 and CDR2: SGHTA, FQGTGA. V lost 5 bases and J lost 1, with 8 bases in between. The CDR3 region is CASSLQGNTEAFF. The CDR3 nucleotides read TGTGCCAGCAGCCTACAGGGGAACACTGAAGCTTTCTTT.

The chain uses TRBV2 and TRBJ1-3; D is uncertain. Trimming removed 4 bases from V and 0 bases from J, with 7 bases in between. The CDR3 has 14 amino acids. Germline V gene sequence: CDR1 SNHLY, CDR2 FYNNEI. In nucleotides, the CDR3 is TGTGCCAGCAGTGTTTCAGGCTCTGGAAACACCATATATTTT. It is translated as CASSVSGSGNTIYF.

The V and J genes are TRBV11-2 and TRBJ1-1; D perhaps matches TRBD1 (5 bases). Trimming took off 4 bases at V and 4 bases at J, with 25 bases between the two ends. CDR3 size: 18 residues. CDR1 and CDR2 (germline): SGHAT, FQNNGV. Here the CDR3 reads CASSWNTQMGPRGTEAFF. CDR3 nucleotides: TGTGCCAGCAGCTGGAATACCCAAATGGGGCCGCGAGGCACTGAAGCTTTCTTT. Filled out from reference TRBV11-2 and TRBJ1-1, the complete variable domain reads EAGVAQSPRYKIIEKRQSVAFWCNPISGHATLYWYQQILGQGPKLLIQFQNNGVVDDSQLPKDRFSAERLKGVDSTLKIQPAKLEDSAVYLCASSWNTQMGPRGTEAFFGQGTRLTVV.

The rearrangement joins TRBV28 to TRBJ1-4, with 9 bases identical to TRBD1. The CDR3 has 15 amino acids. Per the germline V gene, CDR1 is MDHEN and CDR2 is SYDVKM. With V trimmed by 4 bases and J by 8 bases, 8 bases remained unmatched. The CDR3 DNA follows: TGTGCCAGCAGTTCTCGACAGGGGGGACGGGAAAAACTGTTTTTT. Protein: CASSSRQGGREKLFF.

The chain links TRBV15 to TRBJ1-1; D unresolved. CDR3 length equals 14 residues. Germline CDR1 LNHNV, CDR2 YYDKDF (reference sequence). Trimming pared 1 base from V and 7 bases from J, leaving 13 bases between. The CDR3 reads CATSRGRAGLEAFF. The CDR3 bases are TGTGCCACCAGCAGAGGAAGGGCAGGACTTGAAGCTTTCTTT.

V is TRBV15 and J is TRBJ2-3; 10 nucleotides line up with TRBD1. The CDR3 is 17 amino acids. The germline V gene has CDR1 LNHNV and CDR2 YYDKDF (reference sequence). Trimming at V came to 5 bases and at J to 4 bases, leaving 12 bases not matched to a gene. The CDR3 region has the DNA TGTGCCACCAGCCAGGACAGGGGGACTCCGGGGGCAGATACGCAGTATTTT. Translating gives CATSQDRGTPGADTQYF.

With respect to this clone: Other DNA variants within this sample encode the same CDR3. V gene TRBV5-1 combines with J gene TRBJ1-6; no clear D gene. The V end was cut by 4 bases, the J end by 9 bases, with 8 bases between. CDR3 length equals 12 residues. Germline CDR1 reads SGHRS; CDR2 reads YFSETQ. For the CDR3, the DNA is TGCGCCAGCAGCCTGGGAGGTTCACCCCTCCACTTT. It is translated as CASSLGGSPLHF. Variable domain in full (rest from reference TRBV5-1 and TRBJ1-6): KAGVTQTPRYLIKTRGQQVTLSCSPISGHRSVSWYQQTPGQGLQFLFEYFSETQRNKGNFPGRFSGRQFSNSRSEMNVSTLELGDSALYLCASSLGGSPLHFGNGTRLTVT.

The gene calls are TRBV7-6 and TRBJ2-3, with D possibly matching TRBD2 (5 bases). V was shortened by 1 base and J by 7 bases, with 12 bases between the two germline ends. The CDR3 sequence is 14 residues long. Germline values: CDR1 SGHVS, CDR2 FNYEAQ. CDR3 residues: CASSLEADGNTQYF. CDR3 bases: TGTGCCAGCAGCTTAGAAGCGGACGGGAATACGCAGTATTTT.

The chain couples TRBV7-2 to TRBJ2-3; 9 bases fit TRBD2. The germline gives CDR1 SGHTA, CDR2 FQGNSA. The junction had 12 bases not matched to a gene; V was cut back by 6 bases and J by 14 bases. This CDR3 is built from 13 residues. The CDR3 DNA is TGTGCCAGCAGGGTTACTAGCGGGTCAAGCTGGTATTTT. Amino acid sequence: CASRVTSGSSWYF.

The genes are TRBV5-6 and TRBJ1-3; D is uncertain. The CDR3 length is 16 residues. Germline CDR1 SGHDT, CDR2 YYEEEE. Trimming left V 7 bases short and J 0 bases short, with 17 bases between. CDR3 coding DNA: TGTGCCAGCGCCTCTTACATCCTCTCCTCTGGAAACACCATATATTTT. Translating gives CASASYILSSGNTIYF. The full variable domain, in which reference TRBV5-6 and TRBJ1-3 provide the parts outside the CDR3, is DAGVTQSPTHLIKTRGQQVTLRCSPKSGHDTVSWYQQALGQGPQFIFQYYEEEERQRGNFPDRFSGHQFPNYSSELNVNALLLGDSALYLCASASYILSSGNTIYFGEGSWLTVV.

The rearrangement joins TRBV28 to TRBJ2-3; 10 bases agree with TRBD2. Germline V gene data show CDR1 as MDHEN and CDR2 as SYDVKM. V shed 7 bases and J 5 bases; nucleotides not matched to a gene: 15. The CDR3 contains 17 residues. In nucleotides, the CDR3 is TGTGCCAGCACCACGGTAGCGGGGGGCCGCTACGAAGATACGCAGTATTTT. Its translation is CASTTVAGGRYEDTQYF.